These 28 T cell receptor beta chains were all obtained from the same sample, sequenced in a study of blood T cell repertoires in COVID-19. Sequenced by immunoSEQ multiplex PCR; TCRdb stores in-frame clones only, minus some. The repertoire holds roughly 62,000 clones, with roughly 84% as singletons. The specimen sequenced was peripheral blood. Source of these receptors: an older man with COVID-19, enrolled during active disease.

The chain links TRBV5-1 to TRBJ1-1; TRBD1 might be the D (5 bases). V was shortened by 3 bases and J by 3 bases, with 12 bases between the two germline ends. CDR1 is SGHRS, CDR2 YFSETQ, per germline. This CDR3 contains 14 residues. The chain's CDR3 is CASSSGGVDTEAFF. CDR3 in DNA: TGCGCCAGCAGCTCCGGGGGGGTAGACACTGAAGCTTTCTTT.

The V call is TRBV19, the J call TRBJ1-5; D gene unclear. Trimming removed 3 bases at V and 3 bases at J, with 6 bases between. In germline, CDR1 is LNHDA, CDR2 SQIVND (reference sequence). The CDR3 has 13 residues. The CDR3 sequence: CASSMELNQPQHF. The CDR3 DNA is TGTGCCAGTAGTATGGAGCTCAATCAGCCCCAGCATTTT.

This clone came up once. V and J are TRBV13 and TRBJ1-6; D is possibly TRBD1 (6 bases). The V end lost 5 bases, the J end lost 8 bases, and 13 bases lay between the germline ends. From germline, CDR1 is PRHDT and CDR2 FYEKMQ (reference sequence). The CDR3 consists of 14 residues. CDR3 in amino acids: CASSQPDSHSPLHF. CDR3 sequence (DNA): TGTGCCAGCAGCCAGCCGGACAGCCATTCACCCCTCCACTTT. The full variable domain, in which reference TRBV13 and TRBJ1-6 provide the parts outside the CDR3, is AAGVIQSPRHLIKEKRETATLKCYPIPRHDTVYWYQQGPGQDPQFLISFYEKMQSDKGSIPDRFSAQQFSDYHSELNMSSLELGDSALYFCASSQPDSHSPLHFGNGTRLTVT.

This chain uses TRBV28 with TRBJ2-2, with 8 bases aligning to TRBD2. The length of the CDR3 is 15 residues. V gave up 3 bases and J gave up 5 bases; unmatched junction bases: 5. The germline V gene has CDR1 MDHEN and CDR2 SYDVKM. CDR3 residues: CASSFGTSGTGELFF. CDR3 DNA sequence: TGTGCCAGCAGTTTCGGCACTAGCGGAACCGGGGAGCTGTTTTTT.

The chain employs TRBV7-8 and TRBJ1-5; 7 bases match TRBD1. The trim removed 2 bases at V and 0 bases at J, leaving 13 bases unmatched. The CDR3 sequence is 19 residues long. Germline-derived CDR1 and CDR2 are SGHVS and FQNEAQ. In DNA, the CDR3 is TGTGCCAGCAGCTTAAGGGCGGGGACAGCCCAATATAGCAATCAGCCCCAGCATTTT. This translates into CASSLRAGTAQYSNQPQHF.

This clone has only a few counts. This chain uses TRBV14 with TRBJ1-1; TRBD1 aligns across 10 bases. The CDR3 length is 20 residues. V lost 4 bases and J lost 0; bases outside the gene matches: 17. Germline V lookup: CDR1 SGHDN, CDR2 FVKESK. CDR3 nucleotide sequence: TGTGCCAGCAGCCCCTTACCGGGGACAGGGGTTAGGAAGGTGAACACTGAAGCTTTCTTT. Translation: CASSPLPGTGVRKVNTEAFF.

The rearrangement uses TRBV19 and TRBJ1-6, with D maybe TRBD1 (5 bases). This CDR3 spans 13 amino acids. Deletions cut 11 bases from V and 7 bases from J, with 15 bases between. Germline lookup yields CDR1 LNHDA and CDR2 SQIVND (reference sequence). CDR3 amino acids: CAVGLAINSPLHF. CDR3 nucleotide sequence: TGTGCCGTGGGACTTGCAATCAATTCACCCCTCCACTTT.

The chain employs TRBV27 and TRBJ1-1, with TRBD1 matching over 11 bases. With V trimmed by 5 bases and J by 0 bases, 17 bases remained unmatched. This CDR3 region has 20 residues. Germline V gene lookup returns CDR1 MNHEY and CDR2 SMNVEV (reference sequence). The CDR3 region is CASSLDPPGQGANLNTEAFF. Here the CDR3 DNA reads TGTGCCAGCAGTCTCGACCCCCCCGGACAGGGGGCGAATTTGAACACTGAAGCTTTCTTT.

This clone was counted at least ten times. The chain carries TRBV14 and TRBJ2-1; TRBD1 is a possible D gene (5 bases). Trimming pared 4 bases from V and 5 bases from J, leaving 9 bases between. This CDR3 is built from 13 residues. Germline CDR1 is SGHDN and CDR2 is FVKESK. The CDR3 loop is CASSPGSHNEQFF. The CDR3 region has the DNA TGTGCCAGCAGCCCAGGGTCCCACAATGAGCAGTTCTTC.

The V and J genes are TRBV19 and TRBJ1-4; 7 bases fit TRBD1. Unmatched junction bases numbered 5, after V lost 6 bases and J lost 7 bases. Germline values: CDR1 LNHDA, CDR2 SQIVND (reference sequence). The CDR3 is made up of 13 amino acids. The CDR3 loop reads CASSDRASEKLFF. The CDR3 DNA reads as TGTGCCAGTAGCGACAGGGCCAGTGAAAAACTGTTTTTT.

The V call is TRBV4-3, the J call TRBJ2-5; maybe TRBD2 (6 bases). This CDR3 comprises 14 residues. Trimming shortened V by 0 bases and J by 3 bases, and 8 bases separated the two germline ends. The germline CDR1 and CDR2 sequences are LGHNA and YSLEER. The CDR3 DNA reads as TGCGCCAGCAGCCAAGAGGGACTCGAAGAGACCCAGTACTTC. Translation gives CASSQEGLEETQYF.

This chain uses TRBV5-4 with TRBJ1-2; TRBD1 aligns across 9 bases. V dropped 4 bases and J dropped 8; count of bases not matched to a gene: 9. Germline lookup yields CDR1 SGHNT and CDR2 YYREEE (reference sequence). The CDR3 has 14 amino acids. CDR3 sequence reads: CASSPQGQGGGYTF. The DNA for the CDR3 is TGTGCCAGCAGCCCCCAGGGACAGGGAGGGGGCTACACCTTC.

There are a few counts of this clone. The chain employs TRBV19 and TRBJ1-5; 10 bases agree with TRBD1. CDR3 length: 16 residues. The germline gives CDR1 LNHDA, CDR2 SQIVND (reference sequence). Losses at the gene ends were 5 bases for V and 1 base for J; bases not matched to a gene: 5. CDR3 residues: CASSATGGISNQPQHF. The CDR3 nucleotides read TGTGCCAGTAGTGCGACAGGGGGCATAAGCAATCAGCCCCAGCATTTT.

The gene calls are TRBV6-2 or TRBV6-3 and TRBJ2-3, with 14 bases matching TRBD2. Germline V lookup: CDR1 MNHEY, CDR2 SVGEGT. V lost 8 bases, J lost 2 bases, and 9 bases stayed unmatched. CDR3 size: 17 residues. The chain's CDR3 is CASGWTSGRLYTDTQYF. The CDR3 nucleotides are TGTGCCAGCGGTTGGACTAGCGGGAGGTTATACACAGATACGCAGTATTTT.

This clone was recorded a few times. V is TRBV2 and J is TRBJ2-1; 10 bases are shared with TRBD2. With V trimmed by 1 base and J by 3 bases, 0 bases remained unmatched. The V gene's germline CDR1 is SNHLY and CDR2 FYNNEI. The length of the CDR3 is 15 residues. CDR3: CASSEGLAGYNEQFF. DNA of the CDR3: TGTGCCAGCAGTGAAGGACTAGCGGGCTACAATGAGCAGTTCTTC.

The chain links TRBV23-1 to TRBJ2-7; 11 nucleotides match TRBD1. TRBV23-1 is assigned to the ORF class and has an uncertain function. The CDR3 is 17 amino acids. Trimming cost V 2 bases and J 4 bases; bases outside gene matches: 10. CDR3 bases: TGCGCCAGCAGTCAACCGGGACAGGGGGTCGGGTTGTACGAGCAGTACGTC. Protein product: CASSQPGQGVGLYEQYV.

This clone was detected many times. In DNA form, the CDR3 reads TGTGCCAGTACATATTCCCCCCCCGGGGTGGTCATGAACACTGAAGCTTTCTTT. Translation gives CASTYSPPGVVMNTEAFF. This chain links TRBV19 with TRBJ1-1, with D uncertain. The CDR3 is 18 residues long. In germline, CDR1 is LNHDA, CDR2 SQIVND (reference sequence). V lost 7 bases to trimming and J lost 0 bases, with 24 bases between them.

The chain carries TRBV4-2 and TRBJ1-1, with 9 bases that match TRBD1. Per germline, CDR1 LGHNA and CDR2 YNFKEQ. The CDR3 is made up of 18 amino acids. V trimming: 0 bases; J trimming: 6 bases; junction bases outside the gene matches: 14. The CDR3, as DNA: TGTGCCAGCAGCCAAGACCTCGGACAGGGGCCCGATAGGGCTGAAGCTTTCTTT. Protein sequence: CASSQDLGQGPDRAEAFF.

The chain carries TRBV9 and TRBJ1-1; 7 nucleotides align to TRBD1. The germline gives CDR1 SGDLS, CDR2 YYNGEE. Trimming cost V 4 bases and J 0 bases; bases outside gene matches: 15. This CDR3 is 18 amino acids long. The CDR3 protein is CASSPPPGQRIMNTEAFF. The CDR3, as DNA: TGTGCCAGCAGCCCTCCCCCGGGACAGCGGATTATGAACACTGAAGCTTTCTTT.

This chain links TRBV2 with TRBJ2-1, with 9 bases that match TRBD1. CDR1 is SNHLY and CDR2 is FYNNEI in the germline V gene. This CDR3 has 14 residues. V trimming: 5 bases; J trimming: 9 bases; junction bases outside the gene matches: 8. The DNA for the CDR3 is TGTGCCAGCAGTCGACAGGGGGATGAGGTTGAGCAGTTCTTC. This codes for CASSRQGDEVEQFF.

V gene TRBV19 combines with J gene TRBJ1-1; a possible D gene is TRBD1 (6 bases). The CDR3 covers 14 residues. Between the trimmed V and J ends, which lost 9 bases and 1 base, there was a span of 15 bases. Germline CDR1 and CDR2: LNHDA and SQIVND (reference sequence). The CDR3 coding sequence is TGTGCCAGCACGGGGCGGGGGGCGAACACTGAAGCTTTCTTT. Translation gives CASTGRGANTEAFF.

The table lists this clone with a count of one. The gene calls are TRBV25-1 and TRBJ2-2, with D tentatively TRBD2 (5 bases). Germline loops: CDR1 MGHDK, CDR2 SYGVNS. The germline V and J ends were trimmed by 4 bases and 4 bases, with 7 bases remaining between them. This CDR3 has 13 amino acids. CDR3 DNA: TGTGCCAGCAGTGGCCGGGGCACCGGGGAGCTGTTTTTT. This encodes CASSGRGTGELFF.

The sample holds a few counts of this clone. This chain uses TRBV19 with TRBJ1-2; D is unclear. V shed 6 bases and J shed 4 bases, with 9 bases lying between them. The CDR3 contains 12 residues. In germline, CDR1 is LNHDA, CDR2 SQIVND (reference sequence). This CDR3 is CASSYSSYGYTF. In DNA form, the CDR3 reads TGTGCCAGTAGCTATTCCTCCTATGGCTACACCTTC.

The chain employs TRBV5-1 and TRBJ1-3; 7 positions agree with TRBD1. Germline V gives CDR1 SGHRS, CDR2 YFSETQ. The junction had 7 bases not matched to a gene; V was cut back by 4 bases and J by 0 bases. This CDR3 has 16 amino acids. CDR3 sequence: CASSQTGVSSGNTIYF. The CDR3, as DNA: TGCGCCAGCAGCCAAACAGGGGTTTCCTCTGGAAACACCATATATTTT.

This chain links TRBV7-7 with TRBJ1-4, with unresolved D. Trimming took off 5 bases at V and 0 bases at J, with 13 bases between the two ends. The CDR3 has 16 residues. Per the germline V gene, CDR1 is SSHAT and CDR2 is FNYEAQ (reference sequence). CDR3: CASSLPPPATNEKLFF. For the CDR3, the DNA is TGTGCCAGCAGCCTTCCCCCCCCAGCAACTAATGAAAAACTGTTTTTT.

The chain recombines TRBV30 with TRBJ2-7; unclear D gene. V gave up 1 base and J gave up 2 bases, with 9 bases separating them. This CDR3 is built from 13 residues. CDR1 is GTSNPN and CDR2 is SVGIG in the germline V gene (reference sequence). The CDR3 loop reads CAWSGSGTYEQYV. CDR3 DNA: TGTGCCTGGAGTGGCTCTGGCACCTACGAGCAGTACGTC.

The chain employs TRBV30 and TRBJ1-2; 7 positions agree with TRBD1. V was clipped by 1 base and J by 8 bases; unmatched bases: 4. Germline V lookup: CDR1 GTSNPN, CDR2 SVGIG (reference sequence). This CDR3 has 12 amino acids. CDR3 in DNA: TGTGCCTGGAGTGGACAGGGAAACGGCTACACCTTC. Translation: CAWSGQGNGYTF.

The rearrangement links TRBV14 to TRBJ2-3; TRBD2 matches at 10 bases. This CDR3 has 15 amino acids. CDR1 SGHDN and CDR2 FVKESK come from the germline V gene. The junction had 0 bases not matched to a gene; V was cut back by 3 bases and J by 0 bases. The chain's CDR3 is CASSQTSGSTDTQYF. In DNA, the CDR3 is TGTGCCAGCAGCCAGACTAGCGGGAGCACAGATACGCAGTATTTT.